A single T cell receptor (beta chain) is shown here with its context. The data were obtained in a study of control samples from healthy donors and cancer patients. This CDR3 has 13 amino acids. Trimming took 1 base from V and 1 from J, leaving 8 bases between them. Germline loops: CDR1 GTSNPN, CDR2 SVGIG (reference sequence). Data came from immunoSEQ multiplex PCR; TCRdb stores just in-frame clones and leaves some out. The sample contains roughly 130,000 clones, over 90% of which appear only once. This TCR came from a man aged 60-69 years with colorectal cancer. The source material was PBMCs. The rearrangement links TRBV30 to TRBJ2-7; the D is unclear. The CDR3 sequence is CAWSASRSYEQYF. The DNA for the CDR3 is TGTGCCTGGAGTGCAAGTAGGTCCTACGAGCAGTACTTC.